This T cell receptor beta chain was recorded in a study of blood T cell repertoires in COVID-19. In the study overall: Sites across the United States, Italy and Spain contributed samples from acute and convalescent COVID-19. From T cells, B-cell-depleted T cells, or PBMCs came the material, which was cDNA or gDNA.

Profiling relied on immunoSEQ multiplex PCR, and the TCRdb table lists in-frame clones only, not all of them. Counted here are roughly 150,000 clones, 85% to 90% occurring once; the ten biggest clones make up around 14%. This CDR3 contains 13 residues. CDR1 and CDR2 (germline): SNHLY, FYNNEI. Trimming took off 6 bases at V and 4 bases at J, with 12 bases between the two ends. This clonotype originated in a woman aged 40 to 55 with acute or convalescent COVID-19. Sequenced: peripheral blood. The rearrangement uses TRBV2 and TRBJ1-2; TRBD1 might be the D (6 bases). CDR3: CASRDQGFYGYTF. CDR3 bases: TGTGCCAGCAGAGACCAGGGGTTCTATGGCTACACCTTC.